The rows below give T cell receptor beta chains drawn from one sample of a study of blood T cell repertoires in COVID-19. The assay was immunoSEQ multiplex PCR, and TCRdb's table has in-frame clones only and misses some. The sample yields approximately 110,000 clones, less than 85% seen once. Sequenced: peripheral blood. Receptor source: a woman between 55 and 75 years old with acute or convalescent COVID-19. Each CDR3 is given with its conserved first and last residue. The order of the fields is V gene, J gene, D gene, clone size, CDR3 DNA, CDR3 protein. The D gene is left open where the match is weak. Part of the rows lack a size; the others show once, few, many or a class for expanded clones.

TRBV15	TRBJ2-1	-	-	TGTGCCACCAGCAGTCTTTCTGGCCTCAACAATGAGCAGTTCTTC	CATSSLSGLNNEQFF
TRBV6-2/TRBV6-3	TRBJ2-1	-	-	TGTGCCAGCAGTCGTACAGGCTCCTACAATGAGCAGTTCTTC	CASSRTGSYNEQFF
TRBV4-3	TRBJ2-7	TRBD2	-	TGCGCCAGCAGCCCTTATGCGGGAGTCTCCTACGAGCAGTACTTC	CASSPYAGVSYEQYF
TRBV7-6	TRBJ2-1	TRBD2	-	TGTGCCAGCAGTAAGAGCGGGGGGGCAAGCGGCCACAATGAGCAGTTCTTC	CASSKSGGASGHNEQFF
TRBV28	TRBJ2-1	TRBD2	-	TGTGCCAGCAGGTCTAGCGGGAGGGCCTACAATGAGCAGTTCTTC	CASRSSGRAYNEQFF
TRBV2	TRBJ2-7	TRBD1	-	TGTGCCAGCGGGTTACCGGGACAGGGGGCCTACGAGCAGTACTTC	CASGLPGQGAYEQYF
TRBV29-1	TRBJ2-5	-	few	TGCAGCGTTGAGGGCGGGGATACAGAGACCCAGTACTTC	CSVEGGDTETQYF
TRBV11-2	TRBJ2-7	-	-	TGTGCCAGCAGCTTAGAGGGCAGGGAAGGGGACGAGCAGTACTTC	CASSLEGREGDEQYF
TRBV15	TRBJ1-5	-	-	TGTGCCACCAGCAGAGTCGGGGATCGCCAGCCCCAGCATTTT	CATSRVGDRQPQHF
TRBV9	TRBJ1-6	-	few	TGTGCCAGCAGCGGCGGACAGATTTATAATTCACCCCTCCACTTT	CASSGGQIYNSPLHF
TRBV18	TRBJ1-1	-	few	TGTGCCAGCTCACCATTCGGGGAGAACACTGAAGCTTTCTTT	CASSPFGENTEAFF
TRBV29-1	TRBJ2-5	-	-	TGCAGCGTGGAAAAGGACAGAGGGGAGACCCAGTACTTC	CSVEKDRGETQYF
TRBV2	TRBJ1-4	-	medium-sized	TGTGCCAGCAGTGAACTGACAGGAGATAATGAAAAACTGTTTTTT	CASSELTGDNEKLFF
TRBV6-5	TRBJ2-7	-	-	TGTGCCAGCCGGCGGGCAGGGGACCACGAGCAGTACTTC	CASRRAGDHEQYF